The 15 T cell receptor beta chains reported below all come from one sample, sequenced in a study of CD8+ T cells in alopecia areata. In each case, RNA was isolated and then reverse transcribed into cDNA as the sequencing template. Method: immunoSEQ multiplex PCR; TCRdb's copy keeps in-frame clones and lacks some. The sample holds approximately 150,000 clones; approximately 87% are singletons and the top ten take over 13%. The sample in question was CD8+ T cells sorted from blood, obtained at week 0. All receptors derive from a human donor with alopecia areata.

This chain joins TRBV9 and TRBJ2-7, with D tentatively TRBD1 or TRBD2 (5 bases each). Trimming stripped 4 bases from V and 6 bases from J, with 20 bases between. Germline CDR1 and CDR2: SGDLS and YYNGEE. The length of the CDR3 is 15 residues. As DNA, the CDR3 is TGTGCCAGCAGCAGTGGGACGAGCACGTTTGGCGAGCAGTACTTC. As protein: CASSSGTSTFGEQYF.

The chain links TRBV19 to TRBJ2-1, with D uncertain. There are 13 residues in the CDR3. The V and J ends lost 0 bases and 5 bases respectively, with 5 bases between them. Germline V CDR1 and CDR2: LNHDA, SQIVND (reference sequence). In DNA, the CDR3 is TGTGCCAGTAGTATAGATCTCCACAATGAGCAGTTCTTC. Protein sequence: CASSIDLHNEQFF.

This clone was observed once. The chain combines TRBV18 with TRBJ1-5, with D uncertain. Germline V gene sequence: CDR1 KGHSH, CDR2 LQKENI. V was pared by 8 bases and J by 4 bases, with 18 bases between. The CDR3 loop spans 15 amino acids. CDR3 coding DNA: TGTGCCAGCCGCGACGGGCCAGAACTAAATCAGCCCCAGCATTTT. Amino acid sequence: CASRDGPELNQPQHF. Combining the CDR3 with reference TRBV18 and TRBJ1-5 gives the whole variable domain NAGVMQNPRHLVRRRGQEARLRCSPMKGHSHVYWYRQLPEEGLKFMVYLQKENIIDESGMPKERFSAEFPKEGPSILRIQQVVRGDSAAYFCASRDGPELNQPQHFGDGTRLSIL.

The chain's CDR3 is CASSPSWPGELFF. DNA for the CDR3: TGTGCCAGCAGCCCAAGCTGGCCGGGGGAGCTGTTTTTT. This rearrangement joins TRBV9 to TRBJ2-2; D is undetermined. The V end lost 4 bases, the J end lost 8 bases, and 12 bases lay between the germline ends. The germline gives CDR1 SGDLS, CDR2 YYNGEE. This CDR3 region has 13 residues. The entire variable domain, with the rest obtained from reference TRBV9 and TRBJ2-2, is as follows: DSGVTQTPKHLITATGQRVTLRCSPRSGDLSVYWYQQSLDQGLQFLIQYYNGEERAKGNILERFSAQQFPDLHSELNLSSLELGDSALYFCASSPSWPGELFFGEGSRLTVL.

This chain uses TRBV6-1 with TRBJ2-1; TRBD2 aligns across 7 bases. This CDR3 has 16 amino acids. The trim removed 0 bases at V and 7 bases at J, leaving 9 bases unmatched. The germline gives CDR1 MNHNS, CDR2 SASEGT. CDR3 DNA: TGTGCCAGCAGTGAAGCGTGGGGAGGGCCTGAGAATGAGCAGTTCTTC. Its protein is CASSEAWGGPENEQFF.

The CDR3: CASSPQGNYGYTF. The CDR3 DNA sequence: TGCGCCAGCAGCCCACAGGGAAACTATGGCTACACCTTC. This rearrangement joins TRBV5-1 to TRBJ1-2; D is possibly TRBD1 (6 bases). Trimming left V 4 bases short and J 2 bases short, with 9 bases between. The CDR3 spans 13 residues. CDR1 and CDR2 (germline): SGHRS, YFSETQ.

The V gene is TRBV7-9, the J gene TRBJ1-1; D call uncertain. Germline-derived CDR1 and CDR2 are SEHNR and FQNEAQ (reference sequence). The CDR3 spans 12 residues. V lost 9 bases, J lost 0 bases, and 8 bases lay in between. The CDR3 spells CASMGLNTEAFF. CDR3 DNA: TGTGCCAGTATGGGGTTGAACACTGAAGCTTTCTTT.

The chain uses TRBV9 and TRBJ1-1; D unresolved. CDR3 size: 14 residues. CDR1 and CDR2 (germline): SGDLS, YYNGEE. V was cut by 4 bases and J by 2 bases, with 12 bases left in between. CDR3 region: CASSPQDINTEAFF. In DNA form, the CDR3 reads TGTGCCAGCAGCCCCCAAGACATTAACACTGAAGCTTTCTTT.

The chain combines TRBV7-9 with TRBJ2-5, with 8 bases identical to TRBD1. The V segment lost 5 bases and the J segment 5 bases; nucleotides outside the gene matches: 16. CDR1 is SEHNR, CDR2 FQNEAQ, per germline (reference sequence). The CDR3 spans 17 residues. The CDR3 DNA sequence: TGTGCCAGCAGCCCTAAGGGGACAGGAAAACGACTCGAGACCCAGTACTTC. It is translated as CASSPKGTGKRLETQYF.

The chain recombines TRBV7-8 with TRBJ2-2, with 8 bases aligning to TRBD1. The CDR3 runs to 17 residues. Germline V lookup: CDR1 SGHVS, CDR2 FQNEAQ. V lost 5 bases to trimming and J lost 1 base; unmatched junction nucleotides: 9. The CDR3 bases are TGTGCCAGCAGCCACAACGGGGGACAGGAGAACACCGGGGAGCTGTTTTTT. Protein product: CASSHNGGQENTGELFF.

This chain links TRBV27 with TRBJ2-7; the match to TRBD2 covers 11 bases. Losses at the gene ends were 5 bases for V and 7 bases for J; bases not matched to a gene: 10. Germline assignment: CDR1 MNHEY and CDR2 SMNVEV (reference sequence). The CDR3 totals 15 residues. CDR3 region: CASSPNSGRAEEQYF. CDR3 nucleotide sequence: TGTGCCAGCAGTCCGAATAGCGGGAGGGCCGAAGAGCAGTACTTC.

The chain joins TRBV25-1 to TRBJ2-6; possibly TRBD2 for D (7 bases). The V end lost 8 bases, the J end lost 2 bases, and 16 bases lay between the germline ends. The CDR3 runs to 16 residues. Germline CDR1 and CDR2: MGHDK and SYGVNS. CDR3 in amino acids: CASGPRGGAGANVLTF. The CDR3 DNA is TGTGCCAGCGGTCCCAGGGGAGGGGCTGGGGCCAACGTCCTGACTTTC. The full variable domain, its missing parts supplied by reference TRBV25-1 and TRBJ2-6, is EADIYQTPRYLVIGTGKKITLECSQTMGHDKMYWYQQDPGMELHLIHYSYGVNSTEKGDLSSESTVSRIRTEHFPLTLESARPSHTSQYLCASGPRGGAGANVLTFGAGSRLTVL.

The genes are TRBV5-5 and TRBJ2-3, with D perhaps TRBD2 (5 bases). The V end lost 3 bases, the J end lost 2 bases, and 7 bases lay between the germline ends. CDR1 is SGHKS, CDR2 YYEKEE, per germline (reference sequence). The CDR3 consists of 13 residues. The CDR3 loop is CASSWTLTDTQYF. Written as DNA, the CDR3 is TGTGCCAGCAGCTGGACTCTCACAGATACGCAGTATTTT.

CDR3 nucleotides: TGCGCCAGCAGCCAAGGAGGCGGGACGAACACCGGGGAGCTGTTTTTT. This codes for CASSQGGGTNTGELFF. The chain carries TRBV4-1 and TRBJ2-2; the D gene is possibly TRBD2 (6 bases). Germline V gene data show CDR1 as MGHRA and CDR2 as YSYEKL. This CDR3 spans 16 amino acids. V was trimmed by 1 base and J by 0 bases, leaving 9 bases between them.

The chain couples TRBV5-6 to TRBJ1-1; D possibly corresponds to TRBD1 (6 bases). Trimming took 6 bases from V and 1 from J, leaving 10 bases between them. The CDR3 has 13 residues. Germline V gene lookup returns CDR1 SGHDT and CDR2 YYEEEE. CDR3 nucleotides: TGTGCCAGCATCTTAGGGGGGAACACTGAAGCTTTCTTT. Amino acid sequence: CASILGGNTEAFF.